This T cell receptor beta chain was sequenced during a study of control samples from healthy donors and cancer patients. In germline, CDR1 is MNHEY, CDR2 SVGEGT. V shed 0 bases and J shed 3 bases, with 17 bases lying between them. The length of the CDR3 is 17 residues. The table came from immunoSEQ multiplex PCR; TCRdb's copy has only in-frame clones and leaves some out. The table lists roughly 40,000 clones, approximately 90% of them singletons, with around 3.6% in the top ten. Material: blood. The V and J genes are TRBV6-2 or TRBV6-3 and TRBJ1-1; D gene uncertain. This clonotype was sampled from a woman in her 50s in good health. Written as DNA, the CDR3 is TGTGCCAGCAGTTACTCGACTCCGTTGGTGGGTGACACTGAAGCTTTCTTT. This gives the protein CASSYSTPLVGDTEAFF.